This TCR beta chain originates from a study of chemoradiotherapy in HPV16-positive cancers. Turning to the study itself: Two HPV16-positive patients' cells yielded candidate HPV-specific clones and common motifs.

Repeated repertoire sampling spanned the course of chemoradiotherapy. Note on this clone: Its matching antigen is unknown.

The ends were cut back, 6 bases at V and 2 bases at J, with 8 bases in the middle. Germline V gives CDR1 MGHRA, CDR2 YSYEKL. The CDR3 consists of 13 residues. Overall study results and limits: Only a couple of HPV16-positive patients supplied the functional HPV-specificity definition. HPV-responsive T-cell expansion during chemoradiotherapy was linked to improved recurrence-free survival in HPV16-positive patients.

Only in-frame clones appear in the TCRdb table, and some are missing; sequencing was by immunoSEQ multiplex PCR. This table has about 68,000 clones, roughly 90% appearing once. The chain uses TRBV4-1 and TRBJ1-5; maybe TRBD1 (5 bases). This specimen consisted of blood, obtained from a patient who underwent chemoradiotherapy. The TCR originated in a human donor with HPV-associated anogenital cancer. CDR3 amino acids: CASSLQGNQPQHF. In nucleotides, the CDR3 is TGCGCCAGCAGTTTACAGGGCAATCAGCCCCAGCATTTT.